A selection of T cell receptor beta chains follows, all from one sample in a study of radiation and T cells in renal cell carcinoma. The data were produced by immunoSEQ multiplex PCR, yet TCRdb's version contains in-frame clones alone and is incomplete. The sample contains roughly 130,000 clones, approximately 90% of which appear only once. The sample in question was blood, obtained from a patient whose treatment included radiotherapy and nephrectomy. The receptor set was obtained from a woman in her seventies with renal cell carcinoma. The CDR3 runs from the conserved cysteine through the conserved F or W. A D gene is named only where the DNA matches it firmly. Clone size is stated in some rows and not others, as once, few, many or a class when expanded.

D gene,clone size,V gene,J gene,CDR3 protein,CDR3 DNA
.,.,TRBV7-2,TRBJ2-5,CASSSTRLQETQYF,TGTGCCAGCAGCTCAACTAGACTCCAAGAGACCCAGTACTTC
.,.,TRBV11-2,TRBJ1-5,CASSLHWEGNQPQHF,TGTGCCAGCAGCTTACATTGGGAAGGCAATCAGCCCCAGCATTTT
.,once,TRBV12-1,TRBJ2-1,CASSFVASGGGYNEQFF,TGTGCCAGCAGCTTTGTAGCTAGCGGGGGGGGGTACAATGAGCAGTTCTTC
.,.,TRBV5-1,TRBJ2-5,CASTFSRQEVETQYF,TGCGCCAGCACCTTCTCGAGGCAGGAGGTAGAGACCCAGTACTTC
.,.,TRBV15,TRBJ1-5,CATSRPSVGGPNQPQHF,TGTGCCACCAGCAGACCTTCCGTGGGGGGCCCCAATCAGCCCCAGCATTTT
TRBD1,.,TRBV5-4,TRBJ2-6,CASSGGTGSVLTF,TGTGCCAGCAGCGGGGGGACAGGGTCCGTCCTGACTTTC
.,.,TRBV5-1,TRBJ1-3,CASSLQPSSGNTIYF,TGCGCCAGCAGCTTGCAACCCTCCTCTGGAAACACCATATATTTT
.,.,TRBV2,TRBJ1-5,CASSVIRDQPQHF,TGTGCCAGCAGTGTAATCAGGGATCAGCCCCAGCATTTT
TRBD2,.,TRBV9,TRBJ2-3,CASTAPTSGDYTDTQYF,TGTGCCAGCACCGCCCCGACTAGCGGGGATTACACAGATACGCAGTATTTT
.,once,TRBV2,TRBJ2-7,CASILGVAGEQYF,TGTGCCAGCATCCTAGGGGTGGCGGGGGAGCAGTACTTC
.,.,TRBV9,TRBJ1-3,CASSVEGARRYSGNTIYF,TGTGCCAGCAGCGTAGAGGGCGCCAGACGATACTCTGGAAACACCATATATTTT
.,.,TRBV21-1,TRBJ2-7,CASSKVGSSGGSFYEQYF,TGTGCCAGCAGCAAAGTGGGTTCTAGCGGGGGTTCTTTCTACGAGCAGTACTTC
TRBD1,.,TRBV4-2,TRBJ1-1,CASSHRGPTEAFF,TGTGCCAGCAGCCACAGGGGGCCCACTGAAGCTTTCTTT
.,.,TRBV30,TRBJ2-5,CAWSVLSPQGRGETQYF,TGTGCCTGGAGTGTACTGAGTCCCCAGGGTCGAGGAGAGACCCAGTACTTC
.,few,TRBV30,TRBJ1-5,CAWSVDGRERGQPQHF,TGTGCCTGGAGTGTAGACGGCAGGGAGCGGGGTCAGCCCCAGCATTTT
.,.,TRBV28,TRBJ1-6,CASSLSSYNSPLHF,TGTGCCAGCAGTCTTAGCTCCTATAATTCACCCCTCCACTTT
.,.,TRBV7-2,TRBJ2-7,CASSFRGPYEQYF,TGTGCCAGCAGCTTCCGTGGACCCTACGAGCAGTACTTC
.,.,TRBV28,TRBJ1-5,CAIKDGYNQPQHF,TGTGCCATCAAGGACGGCTACAATCAGCCCCAGCATTTT
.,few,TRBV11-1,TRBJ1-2,CASSLSGSFYGYTF,TGTGCCAGCAGCTTGTCCGGGTCTTTCTATGGCTACACCTTC
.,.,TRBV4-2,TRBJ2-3,CASSQEDSSTDTQYF,TGTGCCAGCAGCCAGGAAGACAGCAGCACAGATACGCAGTATTTT
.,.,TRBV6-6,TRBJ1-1,CASSFINTEAFF,TGTGCCAGCAGTTTTATCAACACTGAAGCTTTCTTT
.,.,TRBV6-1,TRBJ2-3,CASTLNAETQYF,TGTGCCAGCACCCTAAATGCGGAGACGCAGTATTTT
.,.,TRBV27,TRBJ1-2,CASSPDSFSNYGYTF,TGTGCCAGCAGCCCCGACAGCTTCTCTAACTATGGCTACACCTTC
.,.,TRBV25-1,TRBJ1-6,CASTSGSPLHF,TGTGCCAGCACGTCGGGGTCACCCCTCCACTTT
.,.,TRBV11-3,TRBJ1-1,CASTDRLTEAFF,TGTGCCAGCACCGACAGACTCACTGAAGCTTTCTTT
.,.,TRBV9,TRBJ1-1,CASSPTPTVNTEAFF,TGTGCCAGCAGCCCCACTCCGACTGTGAACACTGAAGCTTTCTTT
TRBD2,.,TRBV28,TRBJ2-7,CASSLQAGDHEQYF,TGTGCCAGCAGTTTACAGGCGGGGGACCACGAGCAGTACTTC
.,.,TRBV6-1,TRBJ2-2,CASSEGTPLGELFF,TGTGCCAGCAGCGAAGGGACACCCTTGGGGGAGCTGTTTTTT
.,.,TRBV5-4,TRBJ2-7,CASSLGQYEQYF,TGTGCCAGCAGCTTGGGTCAGTACGAGCAGTACTTC
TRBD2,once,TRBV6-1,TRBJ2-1,CASSASGTSYNEQFF,TGTGCCAGCAGTGCTTCCGGGACTAGCTACAATGAGCAGTTCTTC
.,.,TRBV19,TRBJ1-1,CASSTVSHYTEAFF,TGTGCCAGTAGTACGGTCAGCCACTACACTGAAGCTTTCTTT
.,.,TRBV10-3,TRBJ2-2,CAITGEASNTGELFF,TGTGCCATCACCGGGGAGGCCTCGAACACCGGGGAGCTGTTTTTT
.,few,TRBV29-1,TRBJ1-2,CSVDGYGYTF,TGCAGCGTTGACGGCTATGGCTACACCTTC
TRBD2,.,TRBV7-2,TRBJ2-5,CASSPDGRTRTQYF,TGTGCCAGCAGCCCGGACGGGAGGACGAGGACCCAGTACTTC
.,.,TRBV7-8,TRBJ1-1,CASTPTGGNLDTEAFF,TGTGCCAGCACCCCAACGGGGGGCAATTTGGACACTGAAGCTTTCTTT
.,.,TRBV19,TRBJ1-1,CASSIGGRALMNTEAFF,TGTGCCAGTAGTATAGGAGGCAGGGCTCTTATGAACACTGAAGCTTTCTTT
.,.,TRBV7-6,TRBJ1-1,CASSSTGLNTEAFF,TGTGCCAGCAGCTCTACAGGGTTGAACACTGAAGCTTTCTTT
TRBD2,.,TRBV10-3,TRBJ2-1,CATGLAGSQGYNEQFF,TGTGCCACCGGACTAGCGGGCTCCCAGGGCTACAATGAGCAGTTCTTC
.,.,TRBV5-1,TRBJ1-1,CASSPGGEAFF,TGCGCCAGCAGCCCCGGGGGCGAAGCTTTCTTT
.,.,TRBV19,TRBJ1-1,CASWGPRGAFEAFF,TGTGCCAGTTGGGGCCCTCGGGGGGCGTTTGAAGCTTTCTTT
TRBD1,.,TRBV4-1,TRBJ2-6,CASSQRDRVSGANVLTF,TGCGCCAGCAGCCAAAGGGACAGGGTCTCCGGGGCCAACGTCCTGACTTTC
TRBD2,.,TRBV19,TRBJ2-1,CASSIVPSGGLFEQFF,TGTGCCAGTAGTATAGTTCCTAGCGGGGGGTTATTTGAGCAGTTCTTC
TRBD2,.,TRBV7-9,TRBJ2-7,CASSPDGGGFYEQYF,TGTGCCAGCAGCCCCGATGGCGGGGGGTTCTACGAGCAGTACTTC
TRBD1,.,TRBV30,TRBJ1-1,CAWSGEQGLNTEAFF,TGTGCCTGGAGCGGGGAACAGGGGCTGAACACTGAAGCTTTCTTT
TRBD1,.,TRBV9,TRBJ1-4,CASSDSGGGEKLFF,TGTGCCAGCAGCGACTCAGGGGGCGGAGAAAAACTGTTTTTT
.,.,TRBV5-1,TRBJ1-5,CASSPEGNQPQHF,TGCGCCAGCAGCCCGGAGGGGAATCAGCCCCAGCATTTT
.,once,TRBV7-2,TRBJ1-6,CASSLYGYNSPLHF,TGTGCCAGCAGCTTGTACGGATATAATTCACCCCTCCACTTT
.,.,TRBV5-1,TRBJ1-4,CASSLEAGSNEKLFF,TGCGCCAGCAGCTTGGAGGCAGGGTCTAATGAAAAACTGTTTTTT
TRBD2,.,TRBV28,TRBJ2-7,CASSSSGTRVEQYF,TGTGCCAGCAGTTCTAGCGGGACCCGAGTGGAGCAGTACTTC
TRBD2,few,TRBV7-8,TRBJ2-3,CASSLGNAGGHTDTQYF,TGTGCCAGCAGCTTAGGGAACGCGGGGGGGCACACAGATACGCAGTATTTT
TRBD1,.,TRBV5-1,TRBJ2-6,CASSLGDRGSFGANVLTF,TGCGCCAGCAGCTTGGGGGACAGGGGATCCTTTGGGGCCAACGTCCTGACTTTC
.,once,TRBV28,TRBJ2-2,CASKKGRDGELFF,TGTGCCAGCAAAAAGGGGAGAGACGGGGAGCTGTTTTTT